The TCR beta chain described here comes from a study of CD8 T cells in Susac syndrome (dated by TCRdb to about 2019). A note on the overall study: Repertoire sequencing was used to test whether CD8+ T cell activation and differentiation in Susac syndrome was antigen driven. Clonality of the CD8+ T cell repertoire was compared between eleven to twelve healthy donors, some 14 Susac syndrome patients and fewer than 16 multiple sclerosis patients. Study-level results and caveats: The study acknowledged that relatively few individuals were included in the TCR sequencing and HLA analysis.

RNA was extracted with the RNeasy kit and 0.5 to 1 ug was reverse transcribed using random hexamers. The immunoSEQ multiplex PCR assay, which covers 54 Vbeta and 13 Jbeta segments, was used to amplify TCR beta CDR3 regions. PCR amplification bias was corrected by using a synthetic template baseline for primer optimization and computational correction. On the authors' methods: Only productive sequences were kept, with reads annotated to V, D and J genes according to IMGT and analyzed in immunoSEQ Analyzer. Clonality was computed as one minus Shannon entropy normalized by log2 of the number of productive unique sequences. Public and private clones were assessed among the 100 most prevalent clones of each patient and control. Clones were defined as Susac-specific when absent from the healthy and MS cohorts, from over a thousand published viral clones and from other ImmuneACCESS disease sequences. TCRdb redid the processing of the public reads, applying fastp at Q25 and MiXCR, and retained in-frame beta chains. A single entry per CDR3 protein holds the most common genes and DNA from its merged rows. These V and J calls originate from TCRdb's pipeline instead of the authors' own analysis. Recorded for this sample are tens of thousands of distinct CDR3 sequences; 90% to 95% of them occurred a single time. Less than 0.6% of the sample lies in the top ten.

Peripheral blood CD8+ and CD4+ T cells from healthy donors, Susac syndrome patients and multiple sclerosis patients were profiled by high-throughput TCR beta sequencing. The multiple sclerosis controls were treatment-naive patients whose relapsing-remitting disease, either stable or active, fulfilled the revised McDonald criteria. CD8+ TEMRA cells were enriched by FACS, while bulk CD8+ and CD4+ T cells were purified by magnetic negative isolation. Blood was collected in EDTA tubes and processed within 24 hours, with PBMCs isolated through density gradient centrifugation. PBMCs intended for TCR sequencing were cryopreserved in liquid nitrogen and were subsequently thawed in a 37 degrees C water bath. Purity of sorted or isolated CD4+, CD8+ and CD8+ TEMRA cells was at least 90%. CDR1 and CDR2, per the germline V gene, are SQVTM and ANQGSEA. The CDR3 goes from the cysteine to the phenylalanine over 16 residues. Only the CDR3 region is kept as DNA, spanning 48 bases read in frame from base 1. Clipping removes 0 bases from V and 0 bases from J, with 5 as the unmatched junction base count.

Concerning this clonotype: Its antigen remains undetermined. Base-call qualities are not available, and no considerably larger clone is one nucleotide away.

Material for sequencing was CD8+ T cells from PBMCs. Recombination connected TRBV29-1 to TRBJ1-3, with 7 central nucleotides matching TRBD1. This receptor was taken from a human donor with multiple sclerosis. The CDR3 is CSVEDPQGGSGNTIYF. The nucleotide sequence is given as TGCAGCGTTGAAGATCCCCAGGGGGGCTCTGGAAACACCATATATTTT.